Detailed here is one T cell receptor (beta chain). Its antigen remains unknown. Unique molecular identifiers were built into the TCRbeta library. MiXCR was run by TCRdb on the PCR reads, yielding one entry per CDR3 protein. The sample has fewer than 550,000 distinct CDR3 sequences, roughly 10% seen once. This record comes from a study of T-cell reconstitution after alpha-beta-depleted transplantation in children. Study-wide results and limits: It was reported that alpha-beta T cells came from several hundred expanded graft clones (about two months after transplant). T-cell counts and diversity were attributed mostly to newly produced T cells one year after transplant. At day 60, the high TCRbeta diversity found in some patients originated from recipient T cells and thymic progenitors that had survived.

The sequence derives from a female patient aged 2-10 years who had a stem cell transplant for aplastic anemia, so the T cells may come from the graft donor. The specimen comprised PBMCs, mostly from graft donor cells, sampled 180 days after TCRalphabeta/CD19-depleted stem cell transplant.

CDR3 DNA: TGTGCCAGCACTACAGGACCGAACACTGAAGCTTTCTTT. Translated, it gives CASTTGPNTEAFF. V usage is TRBV2 and J usage is TRBJ1-1, with D possibly being TRBD1 (5 bases). Per the germline V gene, CDR1 is SNHLY and CDR2 is FYNNEI. The CDR3 has 13 amino acids. The V end was cut by 7 bases, the J end by 1 base, with 10 bases between.